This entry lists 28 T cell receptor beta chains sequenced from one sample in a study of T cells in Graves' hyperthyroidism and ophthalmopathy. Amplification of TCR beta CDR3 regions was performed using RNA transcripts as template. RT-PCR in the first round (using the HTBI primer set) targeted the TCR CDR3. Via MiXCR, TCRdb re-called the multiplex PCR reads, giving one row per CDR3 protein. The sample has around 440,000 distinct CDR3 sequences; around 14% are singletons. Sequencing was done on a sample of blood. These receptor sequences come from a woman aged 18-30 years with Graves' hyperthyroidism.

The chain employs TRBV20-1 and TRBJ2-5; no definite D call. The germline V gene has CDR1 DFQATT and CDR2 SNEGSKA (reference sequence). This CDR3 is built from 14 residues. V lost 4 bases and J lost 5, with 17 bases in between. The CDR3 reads CSAIPRPPVETQYF. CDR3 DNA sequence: TGCAGTGCTATACCGCGACCTCCTGTGGAGACCCAGTACTTC.

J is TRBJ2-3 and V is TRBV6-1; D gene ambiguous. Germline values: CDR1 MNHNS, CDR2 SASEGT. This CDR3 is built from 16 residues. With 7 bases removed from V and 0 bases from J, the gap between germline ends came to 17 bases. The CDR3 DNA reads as TGTGCCAGCAATCTCTCTCCTTTAACTAGCACAGATACGCAGTATTTT. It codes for CASNLSPLTSTDTQYF.

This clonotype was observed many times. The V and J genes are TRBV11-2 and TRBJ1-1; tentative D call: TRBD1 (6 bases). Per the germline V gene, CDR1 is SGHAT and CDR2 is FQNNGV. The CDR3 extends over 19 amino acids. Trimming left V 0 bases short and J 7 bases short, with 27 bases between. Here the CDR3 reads CASSLDLLPGTHRGGEAFF. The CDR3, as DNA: TGTGCCAGCAGCTTAGATCTTTTGCCAGGGACACATCGAGGTGGTGAAGCTTTCTTT.

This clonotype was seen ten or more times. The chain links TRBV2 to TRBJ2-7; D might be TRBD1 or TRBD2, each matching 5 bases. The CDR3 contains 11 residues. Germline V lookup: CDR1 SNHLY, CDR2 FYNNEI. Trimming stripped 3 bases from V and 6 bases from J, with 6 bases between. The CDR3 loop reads CASSEGREQYF. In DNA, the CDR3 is TGTGCCAGCAGTGAGGGACGCGAGCAGTACTTC.

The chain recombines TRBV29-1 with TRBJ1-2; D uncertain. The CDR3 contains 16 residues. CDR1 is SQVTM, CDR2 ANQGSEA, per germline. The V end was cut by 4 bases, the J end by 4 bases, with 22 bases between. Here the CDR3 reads CSVGELSAGPAYGYTF. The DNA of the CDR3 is TGCAGCGTTGGGGAGTTGAGCGCTGGGCCTGCCTATGGCTACACCTTC. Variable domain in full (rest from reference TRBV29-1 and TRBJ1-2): SAVISQKPSRDICQRGTSLTIQCQVDSQVTMMFWYRQQPGQSLTLIATANQGSEATYESGFVIDKFPISRPNLTFSTLTVSNMSPEDSSIYLCSVGELSAGPAYGYTFGSGTRLTVV.

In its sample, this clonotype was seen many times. CDR3 region: CSVGDGGRTEAFF. CDR3 coding DNA: TGCAGCGTTGGGGACGGCGGGCGGACTGAAGCTTTCTTT. The chain couples TRBV29-1 to TRBJ1-1; D might be TRBD1 (5 bases). The CDR3 is 13 amino acids. CDR1 and CDR2 (germline): SQVTM, ANQGSEA. Trimming shortened V by 4 bases and J by 5 bases, and 14 bases separated the two germline ends.

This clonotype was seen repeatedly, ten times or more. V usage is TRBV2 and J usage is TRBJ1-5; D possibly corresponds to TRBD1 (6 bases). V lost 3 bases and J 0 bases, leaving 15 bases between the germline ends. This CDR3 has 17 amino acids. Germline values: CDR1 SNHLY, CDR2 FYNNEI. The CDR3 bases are TGTGCCAGCAGTGAGGGGGGGCAGGGCCATAGCAATCAGCCCCAGCATTTT. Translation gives CASSEGGQGHSNQPQHF.

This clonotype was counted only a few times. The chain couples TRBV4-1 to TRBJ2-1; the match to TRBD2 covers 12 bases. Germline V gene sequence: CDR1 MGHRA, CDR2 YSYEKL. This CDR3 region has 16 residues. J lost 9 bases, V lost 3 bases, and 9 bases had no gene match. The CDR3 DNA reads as TGCGCCAGCAGCCAGCAGACTAGCGGGAGTGAGATTGAGCAGTTCTTC. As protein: CASSQQTSGSEIEQFF.

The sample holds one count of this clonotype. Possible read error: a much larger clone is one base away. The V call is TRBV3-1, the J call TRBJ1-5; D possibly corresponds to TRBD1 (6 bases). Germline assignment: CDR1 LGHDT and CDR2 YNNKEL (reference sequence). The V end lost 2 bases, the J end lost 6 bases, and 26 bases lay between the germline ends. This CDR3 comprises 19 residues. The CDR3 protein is CASSQSKRDRSFTRQPQHF. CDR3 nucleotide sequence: TGTGCCAGCAGCCAAAGTAAAAGAGACAGGAGTTTTACGCGTCAGCCCCAGCATTTT.

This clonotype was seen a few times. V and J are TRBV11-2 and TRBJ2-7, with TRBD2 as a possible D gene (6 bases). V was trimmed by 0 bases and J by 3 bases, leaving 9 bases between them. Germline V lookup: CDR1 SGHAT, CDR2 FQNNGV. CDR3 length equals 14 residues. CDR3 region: CASSLDLANYEQYF. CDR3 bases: TGTGCCAGCAGCTTAGACCTAGCGAACTACGAGCAGTACTTC.

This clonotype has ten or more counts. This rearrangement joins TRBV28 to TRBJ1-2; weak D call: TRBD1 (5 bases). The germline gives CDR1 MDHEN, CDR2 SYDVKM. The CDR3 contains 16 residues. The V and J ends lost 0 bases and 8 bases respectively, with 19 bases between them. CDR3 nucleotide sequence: TGTGCCAGCAGTTTATGGTTTGGCGGGACCGCCGTAGGCTACACCTTC. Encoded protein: CASSLWFGGTAVGYTF.

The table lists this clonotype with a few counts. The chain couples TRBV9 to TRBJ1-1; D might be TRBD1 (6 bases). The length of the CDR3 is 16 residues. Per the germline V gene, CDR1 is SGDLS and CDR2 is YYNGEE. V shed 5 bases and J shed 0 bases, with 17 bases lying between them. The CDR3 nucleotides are TGTGCCAGCAGTCCTGGTTACAGGGAATTGAACACTGAAGCTTTCTTT. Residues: CASSPGYRELNTEAFF.

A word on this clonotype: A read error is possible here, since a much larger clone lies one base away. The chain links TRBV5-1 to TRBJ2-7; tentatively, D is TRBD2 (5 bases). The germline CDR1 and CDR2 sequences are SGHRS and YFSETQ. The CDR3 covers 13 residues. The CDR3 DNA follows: TGCGCCGGCAGCTATGGACTTCTTAACGAGCAGTACTTC. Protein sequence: CAGSYGLLNEQYF.

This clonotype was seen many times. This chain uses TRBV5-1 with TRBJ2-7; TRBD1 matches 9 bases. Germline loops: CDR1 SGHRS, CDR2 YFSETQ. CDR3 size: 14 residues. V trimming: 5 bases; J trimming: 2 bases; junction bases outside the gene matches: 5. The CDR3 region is CASSSGQGTYEQYF. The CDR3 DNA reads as TGCGCCAGCAGTAGTGGACAGGGGACCTACGAGCAGTACTTC.

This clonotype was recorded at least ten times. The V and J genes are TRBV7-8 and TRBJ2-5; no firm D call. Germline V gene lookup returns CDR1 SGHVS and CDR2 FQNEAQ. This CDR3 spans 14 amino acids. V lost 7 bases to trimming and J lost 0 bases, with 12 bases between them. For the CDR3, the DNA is TGTGCCAGCACCATTAGTGGGAACCAAGAGACCCAGTACTTC. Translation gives CASTISGNQETQYF. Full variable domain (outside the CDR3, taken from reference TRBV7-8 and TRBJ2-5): GAGVSQSPRYKVAKRGQDVALRCDPISGHVSLFWYQQALGQGPEFLTYFQNEAQLDKSGLPSDRFFAERPEGSVSTLKIQRTQQEDSAVYLCASTISGNQETQYFGPGTRLLVL.

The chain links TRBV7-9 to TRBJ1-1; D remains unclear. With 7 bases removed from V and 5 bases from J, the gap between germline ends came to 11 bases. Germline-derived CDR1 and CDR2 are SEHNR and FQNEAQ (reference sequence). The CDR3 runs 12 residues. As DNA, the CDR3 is TGTGCCAGCAACCCCCGACAAACTGAAGCTTTCTTT. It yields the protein CASNPRQTEAFF. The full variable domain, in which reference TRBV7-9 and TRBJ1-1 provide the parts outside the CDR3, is DTGVSQNPRHKITKRGQNVTFRCDPISEHNRLYWYRQTLGQGPEFLTYFQNEAQLEKSRLLSDRFSAERPKGSFSTLEIQRTEQGDSAMYLCASNPRQTEAFFGQGTRLTVV.

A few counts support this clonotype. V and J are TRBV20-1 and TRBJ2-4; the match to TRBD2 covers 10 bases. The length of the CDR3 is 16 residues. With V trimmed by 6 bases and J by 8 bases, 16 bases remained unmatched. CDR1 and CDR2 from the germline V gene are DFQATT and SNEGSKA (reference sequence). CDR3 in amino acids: CSALGQREGLSDIQYF. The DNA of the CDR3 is TGCAGTGCCCTAGGCCAGCGGGAGGGCCTATCGGACATTCAGTACTTC.

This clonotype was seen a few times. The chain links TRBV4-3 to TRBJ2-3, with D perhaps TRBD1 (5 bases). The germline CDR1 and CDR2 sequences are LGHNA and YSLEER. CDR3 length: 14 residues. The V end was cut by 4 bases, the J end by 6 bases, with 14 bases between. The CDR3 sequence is CASSPSRAEDTQYF. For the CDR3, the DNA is TGCGCCAGCAGCCCCAGCAGGGCGGAGGATACGCAGTATTTT.

This CDR3 reads CASTERGGDGYTF. The CDR3 coding sequence is TGTGCCAGCACCGAAAGAGGGGGCGATGGCTACACCTTC. V and J are TRBV25-1 and TRBJ1-2; the match to TRBD1 covers 7 bases. Unmatched junction bases numbered 8, after V lost 7 bases and J lost 6 bases. CDR1 is MGHDK and CDR2 is SYGVNS in the germline V gene. CDR3 length equals 13 residues.

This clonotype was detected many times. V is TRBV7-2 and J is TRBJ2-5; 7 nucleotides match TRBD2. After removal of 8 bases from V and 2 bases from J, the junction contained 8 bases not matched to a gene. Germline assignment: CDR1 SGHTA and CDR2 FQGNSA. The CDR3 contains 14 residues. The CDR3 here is CASLIGGYQETQYF. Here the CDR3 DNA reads TGTGCCAGCCTGATCGGGGGGTATCAAGAGACCCAGTACTTC.

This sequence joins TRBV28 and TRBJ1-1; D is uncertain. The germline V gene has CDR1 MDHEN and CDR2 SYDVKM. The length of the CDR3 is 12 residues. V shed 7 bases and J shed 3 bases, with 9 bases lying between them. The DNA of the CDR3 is TGTGCCAGCACCGGGCGGGACACTGAAGCTTTCTTT. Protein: CASTGRDTEAFF.

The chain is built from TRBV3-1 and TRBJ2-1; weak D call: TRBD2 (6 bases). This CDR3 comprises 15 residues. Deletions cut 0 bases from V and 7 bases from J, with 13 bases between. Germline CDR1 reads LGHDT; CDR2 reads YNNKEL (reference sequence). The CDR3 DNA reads TGTGCCAGCAGCCAAGACAGAACTGGGGGGAATGAGCAGTTCTTC. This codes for CASSQDRTGGNEQFF.

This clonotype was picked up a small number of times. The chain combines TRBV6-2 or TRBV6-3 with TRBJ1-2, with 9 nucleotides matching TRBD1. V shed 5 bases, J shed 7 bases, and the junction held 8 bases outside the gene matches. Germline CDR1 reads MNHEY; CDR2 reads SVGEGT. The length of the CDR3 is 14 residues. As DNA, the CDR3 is TGTGCCAGCAGTCATGGACAGGGGAAGGGTGGCTACACCTTC. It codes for CASSHGQGKGGYTF.

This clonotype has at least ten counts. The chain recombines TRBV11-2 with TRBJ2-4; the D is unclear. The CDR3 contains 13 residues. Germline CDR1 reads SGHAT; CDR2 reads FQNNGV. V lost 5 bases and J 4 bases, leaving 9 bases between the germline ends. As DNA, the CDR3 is TGTGCCAGCAGCGGGTCAGGAAAAAACATTCAGTACTTC. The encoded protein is CASSGSGKNIQYF.

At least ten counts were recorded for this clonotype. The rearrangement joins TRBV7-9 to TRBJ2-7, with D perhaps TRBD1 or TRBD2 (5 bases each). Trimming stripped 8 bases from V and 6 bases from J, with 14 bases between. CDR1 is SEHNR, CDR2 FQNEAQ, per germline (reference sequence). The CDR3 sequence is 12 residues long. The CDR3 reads CASGESQGEQYF. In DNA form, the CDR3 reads TGTGCCAGCGGGGAGAGTCAGGGCGAGCAGTACTTC.

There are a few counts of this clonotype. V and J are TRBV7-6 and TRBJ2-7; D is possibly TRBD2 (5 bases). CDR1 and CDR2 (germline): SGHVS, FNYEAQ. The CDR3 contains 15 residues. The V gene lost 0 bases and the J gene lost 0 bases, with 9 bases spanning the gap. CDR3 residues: CASSLAVGSSYEQYF. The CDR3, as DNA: TGTGCCAGCAGCTTAGCGGTGGGGAGCTCCTACGAGCAGTACTTC.

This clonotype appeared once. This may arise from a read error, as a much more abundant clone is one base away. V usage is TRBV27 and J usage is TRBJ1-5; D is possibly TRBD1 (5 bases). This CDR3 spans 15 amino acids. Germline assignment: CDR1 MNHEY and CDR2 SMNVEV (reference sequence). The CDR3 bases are TGTACCAGCAGTTTAAACAGGCTTAGCAATCAGCCCCAGCATTTT. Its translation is CTSSLNRLSNQPQHF.

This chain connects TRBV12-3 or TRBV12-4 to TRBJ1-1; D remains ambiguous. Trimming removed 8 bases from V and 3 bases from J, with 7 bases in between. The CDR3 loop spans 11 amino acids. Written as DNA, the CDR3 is TGTGCCAGCGCGAGGGACACTGAAGCTTTCTTT. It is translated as CASARDTEAFF.